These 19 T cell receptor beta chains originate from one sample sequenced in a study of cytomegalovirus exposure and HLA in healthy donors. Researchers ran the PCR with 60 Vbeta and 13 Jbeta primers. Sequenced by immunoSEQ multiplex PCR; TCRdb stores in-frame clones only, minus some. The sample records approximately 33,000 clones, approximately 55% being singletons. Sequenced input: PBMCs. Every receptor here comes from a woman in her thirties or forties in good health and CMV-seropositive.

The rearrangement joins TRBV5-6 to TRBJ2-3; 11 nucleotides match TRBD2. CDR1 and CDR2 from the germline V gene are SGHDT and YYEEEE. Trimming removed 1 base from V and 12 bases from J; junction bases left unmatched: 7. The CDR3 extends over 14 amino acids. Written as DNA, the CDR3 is TGTGCCAGCAGCTTGTCTAGCGGGGGGACAACCCAGTATTTT. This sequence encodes CASSLSSGGTTQYF.

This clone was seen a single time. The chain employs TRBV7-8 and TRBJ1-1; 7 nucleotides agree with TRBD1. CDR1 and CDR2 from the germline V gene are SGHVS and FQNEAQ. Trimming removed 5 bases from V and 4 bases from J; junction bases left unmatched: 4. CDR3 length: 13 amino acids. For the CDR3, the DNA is TGTGCCAGCAGCCTAAACAGGGGCACTGAAGCTTTCTTT. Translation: CASSLNRGTEAFF.

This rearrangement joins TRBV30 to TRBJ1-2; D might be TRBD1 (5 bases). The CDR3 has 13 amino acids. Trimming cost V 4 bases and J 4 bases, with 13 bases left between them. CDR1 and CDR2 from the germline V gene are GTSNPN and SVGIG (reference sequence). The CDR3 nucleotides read TGTGCCTGGACCAGGGTTTTGGCCTATGGCTACACCTTC. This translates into CAWTRVLAYGYTF.

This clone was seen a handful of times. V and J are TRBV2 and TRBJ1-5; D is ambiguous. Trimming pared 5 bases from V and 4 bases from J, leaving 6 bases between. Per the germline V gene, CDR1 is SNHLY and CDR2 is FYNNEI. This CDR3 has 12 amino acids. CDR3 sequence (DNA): TGTGCCAGCAGTCCGACAAATCAGCCCCAGCATTTT. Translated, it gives CASSPTNQPQHF. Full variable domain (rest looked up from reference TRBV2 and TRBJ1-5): EPEVTQTPSHQVTQMGQEVILRCVPISNHLYFYWYRQILGQKVEFLVSFYNNEISEKSEIFDDQFSVERPDGSNFTLKIRSTKLEDSAMYFCASSPTNQPQHFGDGTRLSIL.

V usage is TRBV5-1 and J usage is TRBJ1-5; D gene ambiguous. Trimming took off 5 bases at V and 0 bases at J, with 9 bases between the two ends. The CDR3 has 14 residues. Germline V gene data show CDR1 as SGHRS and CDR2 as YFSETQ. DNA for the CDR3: TGCGCCAGCAGTTTAGACAATAGCAATCAGCCCCAGCATTTT. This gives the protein CASSLDNSNQPQHF.

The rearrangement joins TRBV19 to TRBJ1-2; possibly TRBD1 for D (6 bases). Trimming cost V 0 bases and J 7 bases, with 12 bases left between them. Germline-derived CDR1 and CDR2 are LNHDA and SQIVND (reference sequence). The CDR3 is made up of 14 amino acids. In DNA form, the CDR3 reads TGTGCCAGTAGTATAGATCAGGGGCGGAGTGGCTACACCTTC. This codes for CASSIDQGRSGYTF.

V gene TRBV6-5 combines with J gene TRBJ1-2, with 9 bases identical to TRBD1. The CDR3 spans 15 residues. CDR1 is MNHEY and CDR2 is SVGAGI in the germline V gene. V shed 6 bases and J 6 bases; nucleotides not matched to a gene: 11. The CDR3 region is CASSFTGTGQNGYTF. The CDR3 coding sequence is TGTGCCAGCAGCTTTACCGGGACAGGGCAAAATGGCTACACCTTC.

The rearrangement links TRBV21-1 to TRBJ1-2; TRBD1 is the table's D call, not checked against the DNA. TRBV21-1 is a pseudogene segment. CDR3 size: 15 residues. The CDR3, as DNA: TGTGCCAGCAGCAAAGTCCAGGGGCTGAACTATGGCTACACCTTC. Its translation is CASSKVQGLNYGYTF.

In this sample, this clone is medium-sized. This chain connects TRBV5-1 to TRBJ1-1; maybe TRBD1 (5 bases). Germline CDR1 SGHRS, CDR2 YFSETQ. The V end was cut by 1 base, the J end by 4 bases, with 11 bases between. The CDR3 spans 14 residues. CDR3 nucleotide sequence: TGCGCCAGCAGCTTGTCAGGGACTAGCACTGAAGCTTTCTTT. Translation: CASSLSGTSTEAFF.

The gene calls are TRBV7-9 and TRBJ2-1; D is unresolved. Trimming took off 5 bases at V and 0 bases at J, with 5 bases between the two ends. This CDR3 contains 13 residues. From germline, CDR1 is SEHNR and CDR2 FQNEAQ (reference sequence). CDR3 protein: CASSPGSYNEQFF. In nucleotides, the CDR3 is TGTGCCAGCAGCCCCGGCTCCTACAATGAGCAGTTCTTC.

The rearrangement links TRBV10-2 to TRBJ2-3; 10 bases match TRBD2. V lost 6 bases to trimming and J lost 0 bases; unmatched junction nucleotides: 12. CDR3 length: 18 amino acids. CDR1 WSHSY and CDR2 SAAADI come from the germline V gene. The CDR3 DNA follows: TGCGCCAGCAGCCAGCGGGGGGGCGGCCTGTCTAGCACAGATACGCAGTATTTT. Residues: CASSQRGGGLSSTDTQYF.

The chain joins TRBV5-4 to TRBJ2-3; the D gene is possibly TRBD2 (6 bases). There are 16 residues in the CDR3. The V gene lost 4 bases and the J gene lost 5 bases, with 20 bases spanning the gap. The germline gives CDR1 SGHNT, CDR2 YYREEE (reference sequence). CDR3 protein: CASSPQSGTEGDTQYF. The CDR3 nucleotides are TGTGCCAGCAGCCCTCAGTCGGGGACGGAGGGAGATACGCAGTATTTT. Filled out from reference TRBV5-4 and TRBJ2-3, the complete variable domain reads ETGVTQSPTHLIKTRGQQVTLRCSSQSGHNTVSWYQQALGQGPQFIFQYYREEENGRGNFPPRFSGLQFPNYSSELNVNALELDDSALYLCASSPQSGTEGDTQYFGPGTRLTVL.

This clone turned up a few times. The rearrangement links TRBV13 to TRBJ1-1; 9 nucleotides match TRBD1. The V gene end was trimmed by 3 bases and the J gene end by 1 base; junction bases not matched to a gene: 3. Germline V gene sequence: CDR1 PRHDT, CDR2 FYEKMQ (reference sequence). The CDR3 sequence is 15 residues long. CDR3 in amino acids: CASSFEGQGNTEAFF. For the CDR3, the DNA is TGTGCCAGCAGCTTCGAGGGACAGGGGAACACTGAAGCTTTCTTT.

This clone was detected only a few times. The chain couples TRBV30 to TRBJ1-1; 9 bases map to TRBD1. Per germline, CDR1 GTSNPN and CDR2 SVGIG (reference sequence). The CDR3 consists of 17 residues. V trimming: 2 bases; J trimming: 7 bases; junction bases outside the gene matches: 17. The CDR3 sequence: CAWSPYQGQGQPDEAFF. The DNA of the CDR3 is TGTGCCTGGAGTCCTTATCAAGGACAGGGGCAACCAGATGAAGCTTTCTTT.

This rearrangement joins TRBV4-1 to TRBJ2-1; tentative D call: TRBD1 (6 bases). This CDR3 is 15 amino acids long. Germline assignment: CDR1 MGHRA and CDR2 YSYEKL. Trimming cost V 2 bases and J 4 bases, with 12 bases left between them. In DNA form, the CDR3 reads TGCGCCAGCAGCCAACAAATGGACAGATACAATGAGCAGTTCTTC. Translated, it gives CASSQQMDRYNEQFF.

CDR3 nucleotide sequence: TGTGCCAGCAGCCCAAACGGGCTAGCGGGGAACACAGATACGCAGTATTTT. Translated, it gives CASSPNGLAGNTDTQYF. The chain is built from TRBV11-3 and TRBJ2-3; 9 bases agree with TRBD2. J was trimmed by 2 bases and V by 5 bases; bases with no gene match: 11. CDR1 and CDR2 from the germline V gene are SGHNT and YENEEA. This CDR3 comprises 17 residues.

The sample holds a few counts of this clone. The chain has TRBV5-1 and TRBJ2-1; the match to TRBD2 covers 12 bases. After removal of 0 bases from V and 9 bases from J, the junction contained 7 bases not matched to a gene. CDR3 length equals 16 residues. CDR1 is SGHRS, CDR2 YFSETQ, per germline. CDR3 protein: CASSLETSGGGGEQFF. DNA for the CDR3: TGCGCCAGCAGCTTGGAGACTAGCGGGGGAGGCGGTGAGCAGTTCTTC. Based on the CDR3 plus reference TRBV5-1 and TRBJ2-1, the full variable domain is KAGVTQTPRYLIKTRGQQVTLSCSPISGHRSVSWYQQTPGQGLQFLFEYFSETQRNKGNFPGRFSGRQFSNSRSEMNVSTLELGDSALYLCASSLETSGGGGEQFFGPGTRLTVL.

CDR3 sequence (DNA): TGTGCCAGCAGCGGGACTTCCTACGAGCAGTACTTC. This codes for CASSGTSYEQYF. J is TRBJ2-5 and V is TRBV6-5; D possibly corresponds to TRBD2 (6 bases). The better agreement between TRBJ2-7 and the DNA end casts doubt on the J call. The CDR3 runs to 12 residues. Germline CDR1 and CDR2: MNHEY and SVGAGI.

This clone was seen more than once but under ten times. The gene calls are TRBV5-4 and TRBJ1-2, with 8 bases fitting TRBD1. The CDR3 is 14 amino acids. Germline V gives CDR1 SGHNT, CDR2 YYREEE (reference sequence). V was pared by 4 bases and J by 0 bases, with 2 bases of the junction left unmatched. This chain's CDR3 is CASSLQGANYGYTF. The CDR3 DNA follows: TGTGCCAGCAGCCTACAGGGGGCTAACTATGGCTACACCTTC.